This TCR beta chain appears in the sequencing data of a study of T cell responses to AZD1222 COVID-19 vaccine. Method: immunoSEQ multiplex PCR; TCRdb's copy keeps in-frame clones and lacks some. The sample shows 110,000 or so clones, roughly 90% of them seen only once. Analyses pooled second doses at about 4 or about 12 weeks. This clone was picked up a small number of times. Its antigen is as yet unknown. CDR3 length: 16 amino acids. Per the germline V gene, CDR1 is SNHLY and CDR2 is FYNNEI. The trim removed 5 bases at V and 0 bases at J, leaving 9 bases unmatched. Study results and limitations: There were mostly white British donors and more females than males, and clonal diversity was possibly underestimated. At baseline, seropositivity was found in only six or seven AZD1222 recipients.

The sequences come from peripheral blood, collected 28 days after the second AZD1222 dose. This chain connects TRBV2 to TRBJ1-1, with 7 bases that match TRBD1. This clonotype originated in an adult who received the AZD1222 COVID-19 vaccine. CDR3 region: CASSTGQHSMNTEAFF. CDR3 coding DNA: TGTGCCAGCAGTACGGGACAGCACTCCATGAACACTGAAGCTTTCTTT.